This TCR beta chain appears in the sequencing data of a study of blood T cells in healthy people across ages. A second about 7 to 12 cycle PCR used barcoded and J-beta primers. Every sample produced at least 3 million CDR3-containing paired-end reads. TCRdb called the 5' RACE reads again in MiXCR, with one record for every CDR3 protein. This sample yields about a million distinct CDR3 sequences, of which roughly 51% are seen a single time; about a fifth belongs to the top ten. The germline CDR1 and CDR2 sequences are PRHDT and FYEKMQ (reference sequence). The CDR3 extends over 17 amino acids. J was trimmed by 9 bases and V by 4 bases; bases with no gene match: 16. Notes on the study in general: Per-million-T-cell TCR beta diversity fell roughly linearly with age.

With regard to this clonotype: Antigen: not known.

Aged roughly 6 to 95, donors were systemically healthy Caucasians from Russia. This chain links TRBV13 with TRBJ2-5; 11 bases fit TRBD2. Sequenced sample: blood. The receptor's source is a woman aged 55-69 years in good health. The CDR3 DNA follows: TGTGCCAGCAGCTGGGGACTAGCGGCCGGTATTACGGGGGCCCAGTACTTC. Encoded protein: CASSWGLAAGITGAQYF.